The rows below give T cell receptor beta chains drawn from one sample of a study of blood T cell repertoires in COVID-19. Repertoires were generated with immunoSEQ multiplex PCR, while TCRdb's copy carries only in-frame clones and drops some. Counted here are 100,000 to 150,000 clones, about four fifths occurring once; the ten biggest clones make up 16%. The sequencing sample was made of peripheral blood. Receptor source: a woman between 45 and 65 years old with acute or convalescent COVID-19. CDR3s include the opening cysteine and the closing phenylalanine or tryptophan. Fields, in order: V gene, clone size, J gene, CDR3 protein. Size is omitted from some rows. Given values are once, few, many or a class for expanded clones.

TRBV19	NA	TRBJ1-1	CASSTQGAANTEAFF
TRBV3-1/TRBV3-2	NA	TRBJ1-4	CASSSQTGEKLFF
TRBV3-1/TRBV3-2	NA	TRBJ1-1	CASSQDGGPTEAFF
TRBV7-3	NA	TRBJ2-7	CASSLGAPYEQYF
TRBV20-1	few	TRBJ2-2	CSASKGTGGTGELFF
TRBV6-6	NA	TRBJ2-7	CASSLLAGAAFEQYF
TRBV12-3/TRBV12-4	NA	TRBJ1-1	CASSFREGTEAFF
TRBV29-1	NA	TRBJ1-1	CSVAGTGSTEAFF
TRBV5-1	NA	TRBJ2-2	CASSLTRGTGELFF
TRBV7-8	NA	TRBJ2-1	CASRTGLAGKYNEQFF
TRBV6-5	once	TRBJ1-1	CASSYGGIMNTEAFF
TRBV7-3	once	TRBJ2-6	CASSLTGDSADSGANVLTF
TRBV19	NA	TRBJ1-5	CASRQKQPGNQPQHF
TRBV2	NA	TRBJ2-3	CASSVAGVNTDTQYF
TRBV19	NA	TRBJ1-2	CASTPGQGVDYGYTF
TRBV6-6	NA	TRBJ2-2	CASSPRTSGGAWDTGELFF
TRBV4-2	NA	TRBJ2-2	CASSPRGTGELFF
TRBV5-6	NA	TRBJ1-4	CASSTTGYATNEKLFF
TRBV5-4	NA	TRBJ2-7	CASSAGRPHEQYF
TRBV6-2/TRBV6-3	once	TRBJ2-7	CASSYSGRELQYF
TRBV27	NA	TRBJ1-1	CASRIRGEMNTEAFF
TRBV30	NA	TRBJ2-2	CAWSVQSGELFF
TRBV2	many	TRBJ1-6	CASRVDRRAHSPLHF
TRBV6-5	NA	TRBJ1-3	CASSRGQGNTIYF
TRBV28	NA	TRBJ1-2	CASSRQGSYGYTF
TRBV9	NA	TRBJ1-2	CASSVGGGENYGYTF
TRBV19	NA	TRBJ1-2	CASSVTGTRAGYTF
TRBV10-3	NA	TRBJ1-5	CAIRETGDSNQPQHF
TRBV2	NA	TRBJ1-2	CASSAGQDYGYTF
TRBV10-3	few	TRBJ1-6	CAISSDRGISNSPLHF
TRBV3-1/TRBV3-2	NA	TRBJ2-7	CASSQARGGGALFF
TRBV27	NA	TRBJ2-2	CASRRGQGYTGELFF
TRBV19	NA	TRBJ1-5	CASSTQRGMGQPQHF
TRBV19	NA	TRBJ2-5	CASSITSGGYLTQETQYF
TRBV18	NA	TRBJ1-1	CASSPLDTGTEAFF
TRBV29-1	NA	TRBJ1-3	CSAHRGNTIYF
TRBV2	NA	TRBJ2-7	CASSVGTSSYEQYF
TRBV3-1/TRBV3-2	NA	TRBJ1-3	CASSQDLWGVSGNTIYF
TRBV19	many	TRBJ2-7	CASSWTGGDEQYF
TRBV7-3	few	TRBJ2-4	CASSPMGGSIQYF
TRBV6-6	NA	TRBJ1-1	CASSSETGGTEAFF
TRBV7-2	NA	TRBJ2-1	CASSPSLFSGSLYNEQFF
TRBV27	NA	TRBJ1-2	CASSLAGAEGYTF
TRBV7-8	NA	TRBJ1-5	CASSLAMRISPHQPQHF
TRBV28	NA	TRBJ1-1	CASSLLGPVNTEAFF
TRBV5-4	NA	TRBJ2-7	CASSQDNSYEQYF
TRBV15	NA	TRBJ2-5	CATSWTDVQETQYF
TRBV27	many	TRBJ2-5	CASSLGQGLQETQYF